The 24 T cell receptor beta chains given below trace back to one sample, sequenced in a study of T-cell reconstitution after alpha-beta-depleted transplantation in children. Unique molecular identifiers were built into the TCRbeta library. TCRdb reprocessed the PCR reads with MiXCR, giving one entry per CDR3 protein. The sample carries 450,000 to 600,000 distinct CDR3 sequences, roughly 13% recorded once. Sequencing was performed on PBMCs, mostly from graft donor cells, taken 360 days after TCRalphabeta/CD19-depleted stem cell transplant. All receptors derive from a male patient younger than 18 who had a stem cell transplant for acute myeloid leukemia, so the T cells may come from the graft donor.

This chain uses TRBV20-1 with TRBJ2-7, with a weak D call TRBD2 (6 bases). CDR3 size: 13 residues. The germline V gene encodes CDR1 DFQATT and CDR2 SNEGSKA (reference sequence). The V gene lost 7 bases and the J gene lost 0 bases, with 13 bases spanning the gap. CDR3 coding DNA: TGCAGTGGGGGACTTCTACTCTCCTACGAGCAGTACTTC. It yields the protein CSGGLLLSYEQYF.

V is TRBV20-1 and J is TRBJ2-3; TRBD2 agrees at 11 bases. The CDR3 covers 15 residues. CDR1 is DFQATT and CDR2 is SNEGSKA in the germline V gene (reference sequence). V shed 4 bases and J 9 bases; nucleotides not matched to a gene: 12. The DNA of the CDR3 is TGCAGTGCTACACCGGGACTAGCGGAGGGAATGACGCAGTATTTT. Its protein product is CSATPGLAEGMTQYF.

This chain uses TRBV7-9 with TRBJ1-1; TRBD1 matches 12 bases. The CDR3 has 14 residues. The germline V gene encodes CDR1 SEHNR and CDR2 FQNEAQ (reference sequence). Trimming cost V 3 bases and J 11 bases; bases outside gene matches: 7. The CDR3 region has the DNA TGTGCCAGCAGCTTTCGGGACAGGGGGCTAGTTGCTTTCTTT. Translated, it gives CASSFRDRGLVAFF.

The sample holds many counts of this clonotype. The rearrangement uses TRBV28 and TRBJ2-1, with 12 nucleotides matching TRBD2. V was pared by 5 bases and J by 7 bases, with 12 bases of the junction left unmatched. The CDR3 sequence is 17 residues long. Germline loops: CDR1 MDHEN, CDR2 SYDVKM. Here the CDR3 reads CASSPTLLAGGANEQFF. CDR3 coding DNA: TGTGCCAGCAGTCCCACACTACTAGCGGGAGGAGCGAATGAGCAGTTCTTC.

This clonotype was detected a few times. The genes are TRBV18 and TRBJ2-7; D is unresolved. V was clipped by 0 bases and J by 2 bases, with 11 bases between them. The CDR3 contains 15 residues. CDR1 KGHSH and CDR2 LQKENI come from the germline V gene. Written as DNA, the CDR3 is TGTGCCAGCTCACCACCTACTGGGGTGGCCTACGAGCAGTACTTC. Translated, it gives CASSPPTGVAYEQYF.

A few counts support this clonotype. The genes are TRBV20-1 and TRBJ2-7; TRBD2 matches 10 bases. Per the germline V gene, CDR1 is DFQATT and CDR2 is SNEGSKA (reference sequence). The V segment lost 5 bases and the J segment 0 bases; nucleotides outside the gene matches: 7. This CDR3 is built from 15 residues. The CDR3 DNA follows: TGCAGTGCTGACGGGACTAGCGCTTACTCCTACGAGCAGTACTTC. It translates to CSADGTSAYSYEQYF.

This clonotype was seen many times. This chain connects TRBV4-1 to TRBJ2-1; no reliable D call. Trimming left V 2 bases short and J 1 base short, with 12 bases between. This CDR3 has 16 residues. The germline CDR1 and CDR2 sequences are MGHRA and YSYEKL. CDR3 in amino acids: CASSQNPTRSYNEQFF. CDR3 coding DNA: TGCGCCAGCAGCCAAAACCCGACCCGTTCCTACAATGAGCAGTTCTTC.

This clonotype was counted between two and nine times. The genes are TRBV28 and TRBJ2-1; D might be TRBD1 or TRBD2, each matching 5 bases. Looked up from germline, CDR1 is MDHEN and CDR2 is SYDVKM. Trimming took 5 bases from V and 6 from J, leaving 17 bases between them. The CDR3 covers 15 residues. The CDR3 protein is CASSPQARGGNEQFF. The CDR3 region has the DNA TGTGCCAGCAGTCCTCAGGCCCGTGGGGGCAATGAGCAGTTCTTC.

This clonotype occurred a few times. The DNA of the CDR3 is TGCAGTGCTATCATCACCAAGGGAGGGACTGAAGCTTTCTTT. Residues: CSAIITKGGTEAFF. The J gene is TRBJ1-1, the V gene TRBV20-1; D unclear. Trimming cost V 4 bases and J 5 bases, with 17 bases left between them. Germline V CDR1 and CDR2: DFQATT, SNEGSKA (reference sequence). This CDR3 comprises 14 residues.

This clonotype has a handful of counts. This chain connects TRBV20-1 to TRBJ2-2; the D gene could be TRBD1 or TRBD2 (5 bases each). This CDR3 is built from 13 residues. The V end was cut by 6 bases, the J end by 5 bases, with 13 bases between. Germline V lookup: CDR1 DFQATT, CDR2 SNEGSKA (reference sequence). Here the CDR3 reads CSATGPPTGELFF. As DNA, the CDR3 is TGCAGTGCGACGGGACCCCCGACCGGGGAGCTGTTTTTT.

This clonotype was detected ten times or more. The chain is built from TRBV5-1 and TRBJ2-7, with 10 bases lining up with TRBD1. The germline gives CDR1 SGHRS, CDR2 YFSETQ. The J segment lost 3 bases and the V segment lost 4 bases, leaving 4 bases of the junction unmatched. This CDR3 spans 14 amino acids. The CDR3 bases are TGCGCCAGCAGCCCAGGACAGGGGGGCTACGAGCAGTACGTC. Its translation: CASSPGQGGYEQYV.

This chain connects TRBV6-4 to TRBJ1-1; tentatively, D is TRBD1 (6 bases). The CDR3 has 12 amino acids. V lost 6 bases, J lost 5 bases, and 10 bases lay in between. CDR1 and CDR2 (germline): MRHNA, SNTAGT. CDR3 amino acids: CASSRGLTEAFF. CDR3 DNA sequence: TGTGCCAGCAGCCGGGGGCTAACTGAAGCTTTCTTT.

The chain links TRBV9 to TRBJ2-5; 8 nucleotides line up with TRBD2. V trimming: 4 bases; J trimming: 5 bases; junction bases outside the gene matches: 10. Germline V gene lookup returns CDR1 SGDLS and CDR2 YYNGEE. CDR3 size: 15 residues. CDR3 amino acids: CASSYRGGPEETQYF. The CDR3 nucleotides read TGTGCCAGCAGCTACCGGGGGGGCCCCGAGGAGACCCAGTACTTC.

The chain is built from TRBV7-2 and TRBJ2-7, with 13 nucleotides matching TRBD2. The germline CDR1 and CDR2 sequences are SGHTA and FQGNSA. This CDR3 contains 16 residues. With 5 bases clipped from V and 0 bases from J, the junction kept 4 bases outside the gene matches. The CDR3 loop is CASSTGTSGVSYEQYF. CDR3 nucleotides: TGTGCCAGCAGCACCGGGACTAGCGGGGTCTCCTACGAGCAGTACTTC.

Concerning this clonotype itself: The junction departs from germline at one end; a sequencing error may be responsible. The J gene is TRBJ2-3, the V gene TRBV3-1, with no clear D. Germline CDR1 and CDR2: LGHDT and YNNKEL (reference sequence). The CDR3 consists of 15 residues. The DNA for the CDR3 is TGTGCCTGCAGCCAAGATCCCCGACGCACAGATACGCAGTATTTT. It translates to CACSQDPRRTDTQYF.

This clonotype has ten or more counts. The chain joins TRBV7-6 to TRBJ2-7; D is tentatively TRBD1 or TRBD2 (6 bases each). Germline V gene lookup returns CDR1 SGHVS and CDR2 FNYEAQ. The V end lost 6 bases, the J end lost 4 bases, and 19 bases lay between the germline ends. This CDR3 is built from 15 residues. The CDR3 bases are TGTGCCAGCAGTGAGAGGGGGGAGAGCCCTTACGAGCAGTACTTC. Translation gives CASSERGESPYEQYF.

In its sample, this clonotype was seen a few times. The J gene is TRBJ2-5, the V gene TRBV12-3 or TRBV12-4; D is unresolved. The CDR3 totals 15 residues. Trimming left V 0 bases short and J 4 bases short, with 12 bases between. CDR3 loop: CASSLALGGGETQYF. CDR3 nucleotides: TGTGCCAGCAGTTTAGCGCTGGGCGGTGGAGAGACCCAGTACTTC.

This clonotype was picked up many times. CDR3 in DNA: TGTGCCAGCAGTTTAGTACAGGGGGCTGGCATATACAATGAGCAGTTCTTC. This translates into CASSLVQGAGIYNEQFF. This chain links TRBV12-3 or TRBV12-4 with TRBJ2-1; 9 bases agree with TRBD1. The CDR3 runs to 17 residues. The junction had 8 bases not matched to a gene; V was cut back by 1 base and J by 4 bases.

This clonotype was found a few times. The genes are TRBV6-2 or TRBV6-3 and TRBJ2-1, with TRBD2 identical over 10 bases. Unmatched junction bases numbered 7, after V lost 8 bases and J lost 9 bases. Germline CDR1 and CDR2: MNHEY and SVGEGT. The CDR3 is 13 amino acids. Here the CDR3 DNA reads TGTGCCAGCGGGGTAGCGGGAGGAGGTGAGCAGTTCTTC. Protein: CASGVAGGGEQFF.

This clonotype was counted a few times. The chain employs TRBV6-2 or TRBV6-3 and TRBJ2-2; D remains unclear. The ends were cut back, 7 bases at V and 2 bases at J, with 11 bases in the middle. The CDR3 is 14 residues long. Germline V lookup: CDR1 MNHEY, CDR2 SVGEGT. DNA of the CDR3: TGTGCCAGCACCCACGGGCCCAACACCGGGGAGCTGTTTTTT. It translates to CASTHGPNTGELFF.

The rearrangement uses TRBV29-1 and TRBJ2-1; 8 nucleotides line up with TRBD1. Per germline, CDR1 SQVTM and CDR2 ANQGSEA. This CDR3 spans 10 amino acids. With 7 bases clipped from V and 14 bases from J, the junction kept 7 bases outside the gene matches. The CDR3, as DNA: TGCAGCGATGGGGACAGGACGAAGTTCTTC. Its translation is CSDGDRTKFF.

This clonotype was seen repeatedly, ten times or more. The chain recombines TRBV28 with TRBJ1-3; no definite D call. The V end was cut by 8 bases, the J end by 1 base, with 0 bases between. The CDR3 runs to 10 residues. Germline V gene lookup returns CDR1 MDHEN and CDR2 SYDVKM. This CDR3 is CASSGNTIYF. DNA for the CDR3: TGTGCCAGCTCTGGAAACACCATATATTTT.

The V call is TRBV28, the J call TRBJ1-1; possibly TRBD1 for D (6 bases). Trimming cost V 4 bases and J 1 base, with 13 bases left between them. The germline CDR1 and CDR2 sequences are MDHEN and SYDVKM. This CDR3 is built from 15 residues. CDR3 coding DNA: TGTGCCAGCAGTTCCTACAGGGATAAGAACACTGAAGCTTTCTTT. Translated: CASSSYRDKNTEAFF. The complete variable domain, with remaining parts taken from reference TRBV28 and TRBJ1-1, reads DVKVTQSSRYLVKRTGEKVFLECVQDMDHENMFWYRQDPGLGLRLIYFSYDVKMKEKGDIPEGYSVSREKKERFSLILESASTNQTSMYLCASSSYRDKNTEAFFGQGTRLTVV.

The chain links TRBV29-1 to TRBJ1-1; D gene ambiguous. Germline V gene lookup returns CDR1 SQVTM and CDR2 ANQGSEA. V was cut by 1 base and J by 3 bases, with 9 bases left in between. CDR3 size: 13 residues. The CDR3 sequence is CSVEVGYDTEAFF. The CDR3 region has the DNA TGCAGCGTTGAAGTAGGTTATGACACTGAAGCTTTCTTT.